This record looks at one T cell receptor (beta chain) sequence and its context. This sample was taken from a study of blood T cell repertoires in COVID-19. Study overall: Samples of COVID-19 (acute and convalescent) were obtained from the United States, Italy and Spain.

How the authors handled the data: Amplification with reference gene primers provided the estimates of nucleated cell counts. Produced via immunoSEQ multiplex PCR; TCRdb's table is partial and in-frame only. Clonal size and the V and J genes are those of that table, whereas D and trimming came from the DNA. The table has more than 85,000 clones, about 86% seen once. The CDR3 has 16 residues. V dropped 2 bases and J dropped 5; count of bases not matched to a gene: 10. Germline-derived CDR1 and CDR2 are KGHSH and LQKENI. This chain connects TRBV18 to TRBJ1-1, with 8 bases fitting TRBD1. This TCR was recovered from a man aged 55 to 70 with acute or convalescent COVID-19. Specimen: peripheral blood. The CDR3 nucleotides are TGTGCCAGCTCACCAGGCCGGGCAGGGGGCGCAACTGAAGCTTTCTTT. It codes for CASSPGRAGGATEAFF.